This passage covers 2 T cell receptor beta chains from one sample sequenced in a study of T cells in Graves' hyperthyroidism and ophthalmopathy. Amplification targeted TCR beta CDR3 regions from RNA transcripts. The study used the HTBI primer set for a first-round RT-PCR of the TCR CDR3. TCRdb reprocessed the multiplex PCR reads with MiXCR, giving one entry per CDR3 protein. The sample records about 840,000 distinct CDR3 sequences, about 38% being singletons. The sample taken for sequencing was blood. These receptors originate from a man aged 18 to 30 with Graves' hyperthyroidism.

The CDR3 DNA reads TGCAGCGTCCAAGGGGTACTAGCGGGTGGACCAGAGACCCAGTACTTC. It is translated as CSVQGVLAGGPETQYF. The chain joins TRBV29-1 to TRBJ2-5, with 9 bases identical to TRBD2. In germline, CDR1 is SQVTM, CDR2 ANQGSEA. Trimming took 6 bases from V and 4 from J; bases not matched to a gene: 15. This CDR3 spans 16 amino acids.

The V gene is TRBV20-1, the J gene TRBJ1-3, with TRBD1 as a possible D gene (5 bases). V lost 4 bases and J lost 4, with 17 bases in between. The CDR3 covers 15 residues. Germline V gene lookup returns CDR1 DFQATT and CDR2 SNEGSKA (reference sequence). The CDR3 DNA sequence: TGCAGTGCTACCGGGACCCGGTCACACGGAAACACCATATATTTT. As protein: CSATGTRSHGNTIYF.